This T cell receptor beta chain was captured by sequencing in a study of cytomegalovirus exposure and HLA in healthy donors. CDR3 length equals 14 residues. Trimming removed 9 bases from V and 6 bases from J, with 18 bases in between. The germline gives CDR1 MNHNS, CDR2 SASEGT. Primers included in the PCR were 60 Vbeta and 13 Jbeta primers. Sequencing was performed with immunoSEQ multiplex PCR; in TCRdb, only in-frame clones are kept and a portion is missing. Here the sample spans 110,000 or so clones, approximately 69% being singletons. Only one count was recorded for this clone. The TCR comes from a woman aged 40 to 50 in good health and CMV-seropositive. The sequenced sample consisted of PBMCs. The rearrangement joins TRBV6-1 to TRBJ1-5; D is possibly TRBD1 (6 bases). The CDR3: CASSLTGMGQPQHF. DNA for the CDR3: TGTGCCAGTAGCCTTACAGGGATGGGTCAGCCCCAGCATTTT.